The 20 T cell receptor beta chains reported below all come from one sample, sequenced in a study of T cell responses to AZD1222 COVID-19 vaccine. TCRdb's copy holds only in-frame clones and misses some; the assay was immunoSEQ multiplex PCR. The table lists roughly 140,000 clones, around 88% of them singletons. Sequencing was performed on peripheral blood, taken on day 0 of AZD1222 vaccination. The receptors originated from an adult in good health.

The chain has TRBV7-9 and TRBJ2-7; D gene unclear. The germline V gene has CDR1 SEHNR and CDR2 FQNEAQ (reference sequence). Trimming shortened V by 5 bases and J by 5 bases, and 10 bases separated the two germline ends. CDR3 length: 12 amino acids. In DNA, the CDR3 is TGTGCCAGCAGCCGAATCGTGGACGAGCAGTACTTC. It specifies CASSRIVDEQYF.

The chain combines TRBV4-3 with TRBJ2-3, with D tentatively TRBD2 (6 bases). Trimming took 6 bases from V and 4 from J, leaving 17 bases between them. This CDR3 has 15 residues. Germline values: CDR1 LGHNA, CDR2 YSLEER. For the CDR3, the DNA is TGCGCCAGCAGACCGGGACTCGCAGGAGCAGATACGCAGTATTTT. Amino acid sequence: CASRPGLAGADTQYF.

The chain couples TRBV7-2 to TRBJ2-7; D unclear. V gave up 5 bases and J gave up 6 bases, with 23 bases separating them. Germline values: CDR1 SGHTA, CDR2 FQGNSA. This CDR3 region has 16 residues. The CDR3 reads CASSAPPGSIWAEQYF. The CDR3, as DNA: TGTGCCAGCAGCGCACCCCCGGGCTCCATATGGGCCGAGCAGTACTTC. Full variable domain (rest looked up from reference TRBV7-2 and TRBJ2-7): GAGVSQSPSNKVTEKGKDVELRCDPISGHTALYWYRQSLGQGLEFLIYFQGNSAPDKSGLPSDRFSAERTGGSVSTLTIQRTQQEDSAVYLCASSAPPGSIWAEQYFGPGTRLTVT.

The V and J genes are TRBV5-1 and TRBJ2-2, with 12 bases identical to TRBD2. The CDR3 sequence is 17 residues long. From germline, CDR1 is SGHRS and CDR2 YFSETQ. The J segment lost 4 bases and the V segment lost 2 bases, leaving 6 bases of the junction unmatched. The CDR3 coding sequence is TGCGCCAGCAGCTTAGGACTAGCGGGAAAGGTCACCGGGGAGCTGTTTTTT. It is translated as CASSLGLAGKVTGELFF.

V gene TRBV13 combines with J gene TRBJ2-7; 7 nucleotides line up with TRBD1. This CDR3 has 14 amino acids. The germline V gene encodes CDR1 PRHDT and CDR2 FYEKMQ (reference sequence). Trimming at V came to 5 bases and at J to 2 bases, leaving 6 bases not matched to a gene. CDR3 DNA: TGTGCCAGCAGCCTCACCGGGACAGCCTACGAGCAGTACTTC. Translating gives CASSLTGTAYEQYF.

Only one count was recorded for this clone. The chain employs TRBV10-1 and TRBJ1-2; no clear D gene. Germline V gene data show CDR1 as WNHNN and CDR2 as SYGVQD (reference sequence). The ends were cut back, 5 bases at V and 3 bases at J, with 10 bases in the middle. The CDR3 has 13 residues. Here the CDR3 DNA reads TGCGCCAGCAGTTCGGGGTTCGACTATGGCTACACCTTC. It encodes CASSSGFDYGYTF.

The chain employs TRBV6-5 and TRBJ1-1; D remains unclear. Germline CDR1 is MNHEY and CDR2 is SVGAGI. V lost 2 bases and J 3 bases, leaving 7 bases between the germline ends. CDR3 length: 13 residues. Here the CDR3 DNA reads TGTGCCAGCAGTTACCAACTGGACACTGAAGCTTTCTTT. This sequence encodes CASSYQLDTEAFF.

The chain combines TRBV28 with TRBJ2-2; 10 nucleotides line up with TRBD2. Per germline, CDR1 MDHEN and CDR2 SYDVKM. The CDR3 runs 15 residues. After removal of 5 bases from V and 5 bases from J, the junction contained 5 bases not matched to a gene. In DNA form, the CDR3 reads TGTGCCAGCAGTATTCCGACTAGCGGGACCGGGGAGCTGTTTTTT. The encoded protein is CASSIPTSGTGELFF.

The chain links TRBV11-2 to TRBJ2-7; D not resolved. Germline CDR1 reads SGHAT; CDR2 reads FQNNGV. V gave up 5 bases and J gave up 0 bases, with 20 bases separating them. The CDR3 runs 17 residues. CDR3 in amino acids: CASSPLFETVYSYEQYF. CDR3 nucleotide sequence: TGTGCCAGCAGCCCTCTTTTTGAGACGGTCTACTCCTACGAGCAGTACTTC.

The rearrangement uses TRBV6-4 and TRBJ2-3; 12 nucleotides agree with TRBD2. The V and J ends lost 3 bases and 3 bases, in that order; junction bases with no gene match: 1. This CDR3 contains 15 residues. From germline, CDR1 is MRHNA and CDR2 SNTAGT. The CDR3 reads CASSEGTSGTDTQYF. DNA for the CDR3: TGTGCCAGCAGTGAGGGGACTAGCGGGACAGATACGCAGTATTTT.

The rearrangement links TRBV4-2 to TRBJ1-2; 9 bases match TRBD1. This CDR3 comprises 16 residues. V gave up 1 base and J gave up 8 bases; unmatched junction bases: 11. CDR1 is LGHNA, CDR2 YNFKEQ, per germline. In DNA, the CDR3 is TGTGCCAGCAGCCAAGGACAGGGGGAGTTGAGTCCCGGCTACACCTTC. Its protein product is CASSQGQGELSPGYTF.

This clone appeared a single time. The chain employs TRBV11-2 and TRBJ1-1, with D unresolved. V shed 1 base and J shed 7 bases, with 10 bases lying between them. The CDR3 spans 13 residues. The germline V gene has CDR1 SGHAT and CDR2 FQNNGV. CDR3 protein: CASSLVTTGEAFF. In DNA form, the CDR3 reads TGTGCCAGCAGCTTAGTAACAACTGGTGAAGCTTTCTTT. Looking up the rest from reference TRBV11-2 and TRBJ1-1 gives the full variable domain: EAGVAQSPRYKIIEKRQSVAFWCNPISGHATLYWYQQILGQGPKLLIQFQNNGVVDDSQLPKDRFSAERLKGVDSTLKIQPAKLEDSAVYLCASSLVTTGEAFFGQGTRLTVV.

This clone was found a few times. The chain links TRBV20-1 to TRBJ1-6, with a tentative D call TRBD1 (5 bases). V lost 3 bases and J 8 bases, leaving 14 bases between the germline ends. Germline values: CDR1 DFQATT, CDR2 SNEGSKA (reference sequence). There are 14 residues in the CDR3. DNA for the CDR3: TGCAGTGCTAGTCGTTCCAGGGTGGATTCACCCCTCCACTTT. Encoded protein: CSASRSRVDSPLHF.

This clone occurred a few times. The chain joins TRBV19 to TRBJ1-5, with D possibly being TRBD1 (6 bases). Germline CDR1 and CDR2: LNHDA and SQIVND (reference sequence). The CDR3 is 14 residues long. Trimming removed 10 bases from V and 3 bases from J, with 16 bases in between. CDR3 nucleotide sequence: TGTGCCACCTCGGACAGAAGGGTCAATCAGCCCCAGCATTTT. Residues: CATSDRRVNQPQHF.

The V call is TRBV6-5, the J call TRBJ2-1; D not certain. The germline V and J ends were trimmed by 6 bases and 4 bases, with 10 bases remaining between them. The length of the CDR3 is 13 residues. Germline loops: CDR1 MNHEY, CDR2 SVGAGI. CDR3 sequence: CASRPLNYNEQFF. The DNA for the CDR3 is TGTGCCAGCAGACCTCTTAATTACAATGAGCAGTTCTTC.

This clone appeared a few times. The CDR3 loop is CASSPPFIDRGNTGELFF. The CDR3 DNA reads TGCGCCAGCAGTCCTCCGTTTATAGACAGAGGTAACACCGGGGAGCTGTTTTTT. This sequence joins TRBV5-1 and TRBJ2-2; D is possibly TRBD1 (5 bases). The CDR3 consists of 18 residues. The V end lost 5 bases, the J end lost 2 bases, and 22 bases lay between the germline ends. The germline CDR1 and CDR2 sequences are SGHRS and YFSETQ. Variable domain in full (rest from reference TRBV5-1 and TRBJ2-2): KAGVTQTPRYLIKTRGQQVTLSCSPISGHRSVSWYQQTPGQGLQFLFEYFSETQRNKGNFPGRFSGRQFSNSRSEMNVSTLELGDSALYLCASSPPFIDRGNTGELFFGEGSRLTVL.

CDR3 sequence (DNA): TGTGCCAGTGCGAGGGACACTGAAGCTTTCTTT. Translating gives CASARDTEAFF. The chain couples TRBV19 to TRBJ1-1, with D unresolved. Looked up from germline, CDR1 is LNHDA and CDR2 is SQIVND (reference sequence). Trimming cost V 8 bases and J 3 bases, with 7 bases left between them. This CDR3 region has 11 residues.

V usage is TRBV28 and J usage is TRBJ1-6, with 10 bases lining up with TRBD1. V dropped 4 bases and J dropped 10; count of bases not matched to a gene: 19. The germline V gene encodes CDR1 MDHEN and CDR2 SYDVKM. The CDR3 length is 19 residues. The CDR3 DNA reads TGTGCCAGCAGTTCAGACCCTCGCCGACAGGGGGCGCGGGGGTCACCCCTCCACTTT. It is translated as CASSSDPRRQGARGSPLHF.

The chain recombines TRBV4-1 with TRBJ2-1, with D possibly being TRBD2 (5 bases). Trimming pared 4 bases from V and 8 bases from J, leaving 6 bases between. The CDR3 runs to 11 residues. Germline lookup yields CDR1 MGHRA and CDR2 YSYEKL. As DNA, the CDR3 is TGCGCCAGCAGCCGTAGCGATGAGCAGTTCTTC. It specifies CASSRSDEQFF.

The rearrangement joins TRBV7-2 to TRBJ1-1, with D uncertain. The CDR3 is made up of 16 amino acids. V shed 2 bases and J shed 1 base, with 14 bases lying between them. The germline gives CDR1 SGHTA, CDR2 FQGNSA. This CDR3 is CASSLSSRNPNTEAFF. The CDR3 bases are TGTGCCAGCAGCTTAAGCAGCAGGAATCCGAACACTGAAGCTTTCTTT.